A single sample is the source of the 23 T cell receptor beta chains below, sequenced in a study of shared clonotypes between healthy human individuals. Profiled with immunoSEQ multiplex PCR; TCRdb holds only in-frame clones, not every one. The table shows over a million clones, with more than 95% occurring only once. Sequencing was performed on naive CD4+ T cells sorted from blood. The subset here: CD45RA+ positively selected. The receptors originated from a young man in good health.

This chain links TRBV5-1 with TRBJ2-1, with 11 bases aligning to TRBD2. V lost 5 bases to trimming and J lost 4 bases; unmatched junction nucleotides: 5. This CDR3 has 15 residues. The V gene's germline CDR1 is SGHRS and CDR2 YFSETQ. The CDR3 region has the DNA TGCGCCAGCAGTCTAGCGGGAGGAATGTACAATGAGCAGTTCTTC. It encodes CASSLAGGMYNEQFF.

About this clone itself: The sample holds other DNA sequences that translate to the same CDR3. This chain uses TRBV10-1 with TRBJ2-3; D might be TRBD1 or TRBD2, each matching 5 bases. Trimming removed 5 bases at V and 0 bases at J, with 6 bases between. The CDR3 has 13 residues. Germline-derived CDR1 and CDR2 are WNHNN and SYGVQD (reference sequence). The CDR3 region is CASSRDSTDTQYF. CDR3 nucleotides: TGCGCCAGCAGTCGGGACAGCACAGATACGCAGTATTTT.

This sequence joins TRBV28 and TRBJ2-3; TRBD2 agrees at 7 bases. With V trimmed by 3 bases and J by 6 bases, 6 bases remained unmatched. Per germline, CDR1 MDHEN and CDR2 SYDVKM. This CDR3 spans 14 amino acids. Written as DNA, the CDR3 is TGTGCCAGCAGTTTGGAGGGAGGGATTGATACGCAGTATTTT. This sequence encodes CASSLEGGIDTQYF.

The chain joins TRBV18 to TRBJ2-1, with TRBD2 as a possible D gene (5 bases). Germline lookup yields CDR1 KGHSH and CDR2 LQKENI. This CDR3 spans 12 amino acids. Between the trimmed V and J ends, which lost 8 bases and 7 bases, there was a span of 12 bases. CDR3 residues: CASTRTGNEQFF. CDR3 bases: TGTGCCAGCACCCGGACTGGGAATGAGCAGTTCTTC.

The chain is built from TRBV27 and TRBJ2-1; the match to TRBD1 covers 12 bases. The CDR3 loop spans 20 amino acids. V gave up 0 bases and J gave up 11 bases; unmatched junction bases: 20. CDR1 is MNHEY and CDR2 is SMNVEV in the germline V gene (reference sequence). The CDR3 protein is CASSLSGWRSPGTGGGKQFF. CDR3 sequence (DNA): TGTGCCAGCAGTTTATCGGGGTGGAGATCCCCCGGGACAGGGGGCGGGAAGCAGTTCTTC.

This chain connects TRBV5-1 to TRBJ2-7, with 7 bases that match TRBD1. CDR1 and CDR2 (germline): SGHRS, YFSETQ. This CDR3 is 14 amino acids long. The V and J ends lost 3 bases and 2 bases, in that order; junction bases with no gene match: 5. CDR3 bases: TGCGCCAGCAGCTCAGGACAGGCGGCCTACGAGCAGTACTTC. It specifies CASSSGQAAYEQYF.

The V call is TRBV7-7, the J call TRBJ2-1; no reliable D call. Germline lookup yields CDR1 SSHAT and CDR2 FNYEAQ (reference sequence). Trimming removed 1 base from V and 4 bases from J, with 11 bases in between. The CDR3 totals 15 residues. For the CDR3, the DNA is TGTGCCAGCAGCTTAGGGTCAGCTGCTTACAATGAGCAGTTCTTC. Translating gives CASSLGSAAYNEQFF.

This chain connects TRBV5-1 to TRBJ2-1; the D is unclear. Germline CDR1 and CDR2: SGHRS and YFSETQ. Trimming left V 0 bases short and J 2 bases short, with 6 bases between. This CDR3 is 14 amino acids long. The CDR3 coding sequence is TGCGCCAGCAGCTTGGAACGGACCTACAATGAGCAGTTCTTC. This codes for CASSLERTYNEQFF.

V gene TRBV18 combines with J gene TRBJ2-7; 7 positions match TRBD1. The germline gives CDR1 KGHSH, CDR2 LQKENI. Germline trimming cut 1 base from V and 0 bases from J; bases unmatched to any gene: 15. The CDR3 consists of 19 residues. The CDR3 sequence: CASSPQAGSGTESSYEQYF. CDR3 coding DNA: TGTGCCAGCTCACCACAGGCGGGTTCAGGGACAGAAAGCTCCTACGAGCAGTACTTC.

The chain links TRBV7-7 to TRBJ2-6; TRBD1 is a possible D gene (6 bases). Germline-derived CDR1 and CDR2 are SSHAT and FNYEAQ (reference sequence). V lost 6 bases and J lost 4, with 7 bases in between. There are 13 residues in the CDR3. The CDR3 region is CASSQGGANVLTF. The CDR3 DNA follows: TGTGCCAGCAGTCAGGGGGGGGCCAACGTCCTGACTTTC.

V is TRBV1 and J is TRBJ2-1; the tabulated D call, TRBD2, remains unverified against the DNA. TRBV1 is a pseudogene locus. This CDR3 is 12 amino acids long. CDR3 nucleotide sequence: TGCACCAGCAGCCAAGAACCAGCGGAGCAGTTCTTC. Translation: CTSSQEPAEQFF.

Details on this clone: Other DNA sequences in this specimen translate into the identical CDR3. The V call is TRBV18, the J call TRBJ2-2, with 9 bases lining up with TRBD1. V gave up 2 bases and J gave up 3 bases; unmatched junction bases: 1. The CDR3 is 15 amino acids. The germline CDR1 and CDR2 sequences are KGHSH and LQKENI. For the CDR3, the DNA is TGTGCCAGCTCACCAAGGACAGGGGACACCGGGGAGCTGTTTTTT. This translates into CASSPRTGDTGELFF.

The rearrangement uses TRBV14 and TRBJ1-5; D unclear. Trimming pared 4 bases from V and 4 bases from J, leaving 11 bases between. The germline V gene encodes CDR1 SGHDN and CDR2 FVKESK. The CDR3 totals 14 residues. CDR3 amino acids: CASSLVGRNQPQHF. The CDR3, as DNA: TGTGCCAGCAGCCTGGTTGGCAGAAATCAGCCCCAGCATTTT.

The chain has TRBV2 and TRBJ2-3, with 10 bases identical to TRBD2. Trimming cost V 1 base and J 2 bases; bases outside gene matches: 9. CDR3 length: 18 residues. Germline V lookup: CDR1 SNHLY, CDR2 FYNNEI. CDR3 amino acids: CASSEELAGVLNTDTQYF. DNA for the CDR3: TGTGCCAGCAGTGAAGAGCTAGCGGGAGTCCTCAACACAGATACGCAGTATTTT.

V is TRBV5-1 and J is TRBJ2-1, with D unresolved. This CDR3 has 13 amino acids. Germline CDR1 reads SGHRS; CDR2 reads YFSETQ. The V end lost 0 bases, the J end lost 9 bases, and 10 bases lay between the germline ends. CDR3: CASSLAVSSEQFF. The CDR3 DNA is TGCGCCAGCAGCTTGGCCGTGTCGAGTGAGCAGTTCTTC.

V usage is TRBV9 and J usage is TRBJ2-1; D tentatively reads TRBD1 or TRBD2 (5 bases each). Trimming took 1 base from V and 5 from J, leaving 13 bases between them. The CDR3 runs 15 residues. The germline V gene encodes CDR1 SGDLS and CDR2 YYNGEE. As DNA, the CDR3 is TGTGCCAGCAGCGTAAAAGTGGGACCAAACAATGAGCAGTTCTTC. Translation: CASSVKVGPNNEQFF.

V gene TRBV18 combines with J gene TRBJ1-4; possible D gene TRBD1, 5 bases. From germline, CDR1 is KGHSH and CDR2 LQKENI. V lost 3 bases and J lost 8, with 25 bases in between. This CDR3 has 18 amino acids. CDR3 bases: TGTGCCAGCTCACCGGTCTCAGGGCCAGTCGAGGGTGGCGAAAAACTGTTTTTT. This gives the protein CASSPVSGPVEGGEKLFF. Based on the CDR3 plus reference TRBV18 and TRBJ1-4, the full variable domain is NAGVMQNPRHLVRRRGQEARLRCSPMKGHSHVYWYRQLPEEGLKFMVYLQKENIIDESGMPKERFSAEFPKEGPSILRIQQVVRGDSAAYFCASSPVSGPVEGGEKLFFGSGTQLSVL.

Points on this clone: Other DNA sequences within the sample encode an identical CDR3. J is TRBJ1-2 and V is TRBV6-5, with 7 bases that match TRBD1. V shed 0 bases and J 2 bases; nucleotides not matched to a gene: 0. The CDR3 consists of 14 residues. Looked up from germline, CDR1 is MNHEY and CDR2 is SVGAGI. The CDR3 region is CASSYSGQNYGYTF. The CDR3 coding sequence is TGTGCCAGCAGTTACTCGGGACAGAACTATGGCTACACCTTC.

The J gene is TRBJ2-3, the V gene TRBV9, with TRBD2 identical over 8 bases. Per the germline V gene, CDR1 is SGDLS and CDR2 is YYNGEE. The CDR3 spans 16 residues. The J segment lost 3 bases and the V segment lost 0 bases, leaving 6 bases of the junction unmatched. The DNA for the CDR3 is TGTGCCAGCAGCGTAGAAGCGGGAGTTGGAACAGATACGCAGTATTTT. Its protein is CASSVEAGVGTDTQYF. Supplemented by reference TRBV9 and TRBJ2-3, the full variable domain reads DSGVTQTPKHLITATGQRVTLRCSPRSGDLSVYWYQQSLDQGLQFLIQYYNGEERAKGNILERFSAQQFPDLHSELNLSSLELGDSALYFCASSVEAGVGTDTQYFGPGTRLTVL.

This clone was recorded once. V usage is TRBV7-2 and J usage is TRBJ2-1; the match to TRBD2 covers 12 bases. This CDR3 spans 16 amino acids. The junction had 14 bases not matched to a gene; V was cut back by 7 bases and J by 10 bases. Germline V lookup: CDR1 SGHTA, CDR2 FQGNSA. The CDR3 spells CASTPLGLAGGREQFF. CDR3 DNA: TGTGCCAGCACCCCCCTGGGGCTAGCGGGAGGGCGGGAGCAGTTCTTC.

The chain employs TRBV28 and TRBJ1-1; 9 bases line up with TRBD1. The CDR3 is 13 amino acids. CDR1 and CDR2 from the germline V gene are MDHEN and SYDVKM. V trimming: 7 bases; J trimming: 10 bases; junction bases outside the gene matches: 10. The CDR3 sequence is CASKKTGGGLAFF. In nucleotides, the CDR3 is TGTGCCAGCAAAAAGACAGGGGGTGGGTTAGCTTTCTTT.

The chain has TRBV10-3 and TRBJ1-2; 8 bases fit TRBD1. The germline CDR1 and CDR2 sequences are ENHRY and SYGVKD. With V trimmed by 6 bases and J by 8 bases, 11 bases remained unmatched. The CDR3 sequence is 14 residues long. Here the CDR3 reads CAIRLPGTGSGYTF. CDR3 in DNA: TGTGCCATCAGGCTGCCAGGGACAGGATCCGGCTACACCTTC.

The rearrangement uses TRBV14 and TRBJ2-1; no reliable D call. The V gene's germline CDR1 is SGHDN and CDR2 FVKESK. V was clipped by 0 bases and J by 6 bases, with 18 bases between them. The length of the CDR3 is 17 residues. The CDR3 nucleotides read TGTGCCAGCAGCCAAGATGGGCCCTATGGGTATTCCAATGAGCAGTTCTTC. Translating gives CASSQDGPYGYSNEQFF.